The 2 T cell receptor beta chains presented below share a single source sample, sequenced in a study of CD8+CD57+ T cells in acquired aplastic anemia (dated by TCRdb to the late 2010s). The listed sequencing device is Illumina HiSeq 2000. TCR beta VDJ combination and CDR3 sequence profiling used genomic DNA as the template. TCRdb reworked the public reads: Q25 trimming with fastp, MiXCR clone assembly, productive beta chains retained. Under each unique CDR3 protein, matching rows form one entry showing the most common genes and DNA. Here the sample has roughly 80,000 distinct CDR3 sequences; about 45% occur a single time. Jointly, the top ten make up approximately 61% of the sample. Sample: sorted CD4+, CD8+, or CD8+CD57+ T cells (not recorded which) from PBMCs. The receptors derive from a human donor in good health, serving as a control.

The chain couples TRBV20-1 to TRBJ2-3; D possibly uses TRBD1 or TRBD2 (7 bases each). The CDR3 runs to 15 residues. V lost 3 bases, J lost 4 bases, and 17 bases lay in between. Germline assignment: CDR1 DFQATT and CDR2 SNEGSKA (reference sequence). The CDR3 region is CSASVSGGEADTQYF. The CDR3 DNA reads TGCAGTGCTAGTGTCTCAGGGGGGGAGGCAGATACGCAGTATTTT.

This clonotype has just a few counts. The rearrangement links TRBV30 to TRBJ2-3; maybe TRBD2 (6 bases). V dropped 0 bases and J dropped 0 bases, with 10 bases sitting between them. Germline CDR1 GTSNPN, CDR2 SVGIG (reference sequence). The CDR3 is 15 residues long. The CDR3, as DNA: TGTGCCTGGAGTGTCGGAGGGGCGAGCACAGATACGCAGTATTTT. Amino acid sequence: CAWSVGGASTDTQYF.